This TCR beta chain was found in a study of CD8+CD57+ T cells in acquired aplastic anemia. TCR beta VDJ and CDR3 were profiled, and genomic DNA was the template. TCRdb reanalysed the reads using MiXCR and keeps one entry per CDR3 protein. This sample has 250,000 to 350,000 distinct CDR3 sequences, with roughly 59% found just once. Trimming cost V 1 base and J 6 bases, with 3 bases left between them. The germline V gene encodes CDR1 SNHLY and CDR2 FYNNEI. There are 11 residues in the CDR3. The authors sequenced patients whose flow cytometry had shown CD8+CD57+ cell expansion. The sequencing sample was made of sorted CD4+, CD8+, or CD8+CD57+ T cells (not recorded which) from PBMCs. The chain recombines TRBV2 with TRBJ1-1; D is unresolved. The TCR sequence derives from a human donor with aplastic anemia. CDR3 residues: CASSEGPEAFF. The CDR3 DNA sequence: TGTGCCAGCAGTGAAGGACCTGAAGCTTTCTTT.